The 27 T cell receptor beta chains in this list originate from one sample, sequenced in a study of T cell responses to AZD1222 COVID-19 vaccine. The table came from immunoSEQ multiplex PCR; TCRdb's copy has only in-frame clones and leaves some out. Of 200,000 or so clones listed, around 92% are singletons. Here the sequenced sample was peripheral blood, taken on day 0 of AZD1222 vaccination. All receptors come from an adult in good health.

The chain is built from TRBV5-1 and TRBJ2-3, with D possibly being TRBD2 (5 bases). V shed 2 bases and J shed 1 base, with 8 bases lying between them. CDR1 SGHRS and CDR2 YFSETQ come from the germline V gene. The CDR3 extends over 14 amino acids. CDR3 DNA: TGCGCCAGCAGCTTCCTCGGGGGCACAGATACGCAGTATTTT. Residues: CASSFLGGTDTQYF.

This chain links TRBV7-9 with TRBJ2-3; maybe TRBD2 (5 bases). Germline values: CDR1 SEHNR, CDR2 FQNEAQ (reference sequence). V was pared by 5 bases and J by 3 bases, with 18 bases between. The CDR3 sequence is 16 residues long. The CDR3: CASSPRGLGITDTQYF. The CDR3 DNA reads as TGTGCCAGCAGCCCTCGAGGGCTTGGAATTACAGATACGCAGTATTTT.

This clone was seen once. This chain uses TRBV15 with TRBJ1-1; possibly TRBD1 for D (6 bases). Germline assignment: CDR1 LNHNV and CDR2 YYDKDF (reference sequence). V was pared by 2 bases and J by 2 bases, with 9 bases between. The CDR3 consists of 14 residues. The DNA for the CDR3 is TGTGCCACCAGCAGAACAGGGTTTAACACTGAAGCTTTCTTT. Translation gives CATSRTGFNTEAFF.

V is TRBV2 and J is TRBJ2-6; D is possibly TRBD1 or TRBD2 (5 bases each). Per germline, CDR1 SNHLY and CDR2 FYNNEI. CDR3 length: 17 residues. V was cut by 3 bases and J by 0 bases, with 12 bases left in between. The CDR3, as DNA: TGTGCCAGCAGTGAGGGACCCTGGCGCTCTGGGGCCAACGTCCTGACTTTC. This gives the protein CASSEGPWRSGANVLTF.

The CDR3 DNA reads TGCGCCAGCAGCCACACCCGGGACAGGGGTGGGAACACCGGGGAGCTGTTTTTT. Amino acid sequence: CASSHTRDRGGNTGELFF. This chain connects TRBV4-1 to TRBJ2-2; 10 positions match TRBD1. With V trimmed by 3 bases and J by 1 base, 8 bases remained unmatched. From germline, CDR1 is MGHRA and CDR2 YSYEKL. The CDR3 extends over 18 amino acids.

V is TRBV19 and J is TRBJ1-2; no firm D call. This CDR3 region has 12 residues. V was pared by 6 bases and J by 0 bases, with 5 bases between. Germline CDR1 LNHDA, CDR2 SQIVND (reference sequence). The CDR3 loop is CASRGANYGYTF. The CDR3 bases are TGTGCCAGTAGAGGTGCTAACTATGGCTACACCTTC.

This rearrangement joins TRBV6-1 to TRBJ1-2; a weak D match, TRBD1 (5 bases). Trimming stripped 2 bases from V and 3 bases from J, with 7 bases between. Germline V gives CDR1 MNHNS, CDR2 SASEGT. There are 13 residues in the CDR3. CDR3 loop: CASSERDYYGYTF. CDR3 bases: TGTGCCAGCAGTGAACGGGACTACTATGGCTACACCTTC.

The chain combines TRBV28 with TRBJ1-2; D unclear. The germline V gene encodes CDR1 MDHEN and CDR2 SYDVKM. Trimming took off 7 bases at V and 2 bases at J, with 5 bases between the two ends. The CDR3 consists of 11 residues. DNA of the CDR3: TGTGCCAGCACACAGAACTATGGCTACACCTTC. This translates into CASTQNYGYTF.

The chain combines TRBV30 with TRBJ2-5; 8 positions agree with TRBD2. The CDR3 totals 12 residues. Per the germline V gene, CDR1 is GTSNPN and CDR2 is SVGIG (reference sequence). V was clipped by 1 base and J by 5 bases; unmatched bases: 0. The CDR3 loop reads CAWSAGGETQYF. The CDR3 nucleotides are TGTGCCTGGAGTGCGGGAGGGGAGACCCAGTACTTC.

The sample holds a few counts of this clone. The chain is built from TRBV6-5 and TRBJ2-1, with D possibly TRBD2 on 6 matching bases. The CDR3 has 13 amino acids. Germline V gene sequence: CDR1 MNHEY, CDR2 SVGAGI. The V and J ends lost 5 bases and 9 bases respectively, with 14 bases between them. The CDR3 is CASSLGLDGEQFF. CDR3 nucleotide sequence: TGTGCCAGCAGTCTGGGACTGGACGGTGAGCAGTTCTTC.

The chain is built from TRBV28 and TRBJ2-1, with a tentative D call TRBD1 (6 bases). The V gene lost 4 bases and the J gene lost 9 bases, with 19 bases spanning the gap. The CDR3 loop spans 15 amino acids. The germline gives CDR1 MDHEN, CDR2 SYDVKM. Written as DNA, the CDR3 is TGTGCCAGCAGTTCCCCGCCCCCTACAGGGACTGAGCAGTTCTTC. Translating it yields CASSSPPPTGTEQFF.

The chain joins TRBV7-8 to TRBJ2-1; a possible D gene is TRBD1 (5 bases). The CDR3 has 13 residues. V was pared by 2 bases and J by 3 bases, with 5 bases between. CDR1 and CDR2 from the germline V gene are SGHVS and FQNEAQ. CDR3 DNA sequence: TGTGCCAGCAGCTTAAGGGGCTACAATGAGCAGTTCTTC. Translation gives CASSLRGYNEQFF. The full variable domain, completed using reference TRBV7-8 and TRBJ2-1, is GAGVSQSPRYKVAKRGQDVALRCDPISGHVSLFWYQQALGQGPEFLTYFQNEAQLDKSGLPSDRFFAERPEGSVSTLKIQRTQQEDSAVYLCASSLRGYNEQFFGPGTRLTVL.

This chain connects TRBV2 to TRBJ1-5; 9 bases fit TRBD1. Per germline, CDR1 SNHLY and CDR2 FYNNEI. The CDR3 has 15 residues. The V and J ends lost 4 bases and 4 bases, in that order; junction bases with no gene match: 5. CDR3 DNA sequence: TGTGCCAGCAGTGTGGGACAGGGACCTAATCAGCCCCAGCATTTT. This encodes CASSVGQGPNQPQHF.

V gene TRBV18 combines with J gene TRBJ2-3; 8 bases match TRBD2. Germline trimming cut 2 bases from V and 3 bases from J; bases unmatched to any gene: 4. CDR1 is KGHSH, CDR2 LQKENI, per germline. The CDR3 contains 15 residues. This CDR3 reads CASSPTSGLTDTQYF. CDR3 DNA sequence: TGTGCCAGCTCACCAACTAGCGGACTAACAGATACGCAGTATTTT. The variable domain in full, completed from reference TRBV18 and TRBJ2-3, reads NAGVMQNPRHLVRRRGQEARLRCSPMKGHSHVYWYRQLPEEGLKFMVYLQKENIIDESGMPKERFSAEFPKEGPSILRIQQVVRGDSAAYFCASSPTSGLTDTQYFGPGTRLTVL.

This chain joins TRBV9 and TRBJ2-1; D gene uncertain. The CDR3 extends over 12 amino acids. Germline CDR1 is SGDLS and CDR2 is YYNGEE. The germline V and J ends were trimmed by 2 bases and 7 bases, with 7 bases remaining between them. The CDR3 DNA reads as TGTGCCAGCAGCGTTACGGATAATGAGCAGTTCTTC. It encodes CASSVTDNEQFF.

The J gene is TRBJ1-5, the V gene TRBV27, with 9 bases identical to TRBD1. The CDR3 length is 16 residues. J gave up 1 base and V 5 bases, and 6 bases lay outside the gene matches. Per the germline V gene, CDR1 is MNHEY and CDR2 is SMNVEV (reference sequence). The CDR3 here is CASSPRTGASNQPQHF. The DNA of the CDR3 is TGTGCCAGCAGTCCTAGGACAGGGGCGAGCAATCAGCCCCAGCATTTT.

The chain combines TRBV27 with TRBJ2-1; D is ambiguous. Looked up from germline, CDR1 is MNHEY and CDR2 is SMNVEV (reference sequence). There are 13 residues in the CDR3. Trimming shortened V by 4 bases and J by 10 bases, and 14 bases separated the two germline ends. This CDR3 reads CASSYRPQAEQFF. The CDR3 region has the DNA TGTGCCAGCAGTTATCGGCCCCAAGCCGAGCAGTTCTTC.

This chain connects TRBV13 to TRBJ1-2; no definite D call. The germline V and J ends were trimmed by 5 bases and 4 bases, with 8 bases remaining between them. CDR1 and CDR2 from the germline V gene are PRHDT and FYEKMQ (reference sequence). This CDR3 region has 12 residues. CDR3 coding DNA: TGTGCCAGCAGCCCGCCCCTCTATGGCTACACCTTC. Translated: CASSPPLYGYTF.

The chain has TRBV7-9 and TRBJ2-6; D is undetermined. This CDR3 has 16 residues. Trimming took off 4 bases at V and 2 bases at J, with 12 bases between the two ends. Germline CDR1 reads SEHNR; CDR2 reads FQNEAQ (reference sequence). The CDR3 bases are TGTGCCAGCAGCTCACTCCTGAGAACTGGGGCCAACGTCCTGACTTTC. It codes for CASSSLLRTGANVLTF.

This CDR3 is CASSPRDYYNEQFF. DNA of the CDR3: TGTGCCAGCAGTCCGCGGGACTACTACAATGAGCAGTTCTTC. V gene TRBV27 combines with J gene TRBJ2-1, with TRBD2 identical over 7 bases. The CDR3 has 14 residues. The germline V gene encodes CDR1 MNHEY and CDR2 SMNVEV (reference sequence). V shed 5 bases, J shed 3 bases, and the junction held 4 bases outside the gene matches.

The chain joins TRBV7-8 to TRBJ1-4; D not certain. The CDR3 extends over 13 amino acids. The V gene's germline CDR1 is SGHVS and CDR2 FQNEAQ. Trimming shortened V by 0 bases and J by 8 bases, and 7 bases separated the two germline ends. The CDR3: CASSLAYREKLFF. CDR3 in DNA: TGTGCCAGCAGCTTAGCGTACAGAGAAAAACTGTTTTTT.

CDR3 amino acids: CACLTRTGPGGEQYF. The CDR3 coding sequence is TGTGCCTGCCTCACTCGAACGGGGCCCGGGGGGGAGCAGTACTTC. The chain recombines TRBV30 with TRBJ2-7; 7 positions agree with TRBD2. Per the germline V gene, CDR1 is GTSNPN and CDR2 is SVGIG (reference sequence). Trimming removed 6 bases from V and 7 bases from J; junction bases left unmatched: 18. CDR3 size: 15 residues. Supplemented by reference TRBV30 and TRBJ2-7, the full variable domain reads SQTIHQWPATLVQPVGSPLSLECTVEGTSNPNLYWYRQAAGRGLQLLFYSVGIGQISSEVPQNLSASRPQDRQFILSSKKLLLSDSGFYLCACLTRTGPGGEQYFGPGTRLTVT.

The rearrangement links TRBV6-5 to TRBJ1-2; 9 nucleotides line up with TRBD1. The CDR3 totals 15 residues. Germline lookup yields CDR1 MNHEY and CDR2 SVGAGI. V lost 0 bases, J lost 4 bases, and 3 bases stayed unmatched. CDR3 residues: CASSYSGQGFYGYTF. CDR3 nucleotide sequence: TGTGCCAGCAGTTACTCGGGACAGGGATTCTATGGCTACACCTTC.

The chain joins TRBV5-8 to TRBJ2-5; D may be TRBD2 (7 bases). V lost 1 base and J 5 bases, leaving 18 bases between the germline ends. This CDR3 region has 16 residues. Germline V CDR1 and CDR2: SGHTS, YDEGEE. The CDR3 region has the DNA TGTGCCAGCAGCTTGCCGGGGGCGGGAGCCCGGGAGACCCAGTACTTC. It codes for CASSLPGAGARETQYF.

The chain's CDR3 is CAIRQEHSYNEQFF. CDR3 bases: TGTGCCATCAGACAGGAACACTCCTACAATGAGCAGTTCTTC. The gene calls are TRBV10-3 and TRBJ2-1, with D possibly matching TRBD1 (5 bases). The CDR3 loop spans 14 amino acids. Germline V lookup: CDR1 ENHRY, CDR2 SYGVKD. The V end was cut by 6 bases, the J end by 0 bases, with 9 bases between.

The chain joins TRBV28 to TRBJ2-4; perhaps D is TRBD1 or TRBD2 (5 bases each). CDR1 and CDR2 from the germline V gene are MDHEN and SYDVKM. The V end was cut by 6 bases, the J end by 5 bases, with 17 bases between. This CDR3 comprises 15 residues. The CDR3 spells CASSPSKGRQNIQYF. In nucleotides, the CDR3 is TGTGCCAGCAGCCCTAGCAAGGGACGGCAAAACATTCAGTACTTC.

Here the CDR3 reads CATSSNAGSGGYEQYF. CDR3 DNA: TGTGCCACCAGCAGTAATGCCGGCAGTGGGGGATACGAGCAGTACTTC. The rearrangement uses TRBV15 and TRBJ2-7; D may correspond to TRBD1 or TRBD2 (5 bases each). The CDR3 has 16 amino acids. Germline V lookup: CDR1 LNHNV, CDR2 YYDKDF (reference sequence). V was cut by 3 bases and J by 4 bases, with 19 bases left in between.